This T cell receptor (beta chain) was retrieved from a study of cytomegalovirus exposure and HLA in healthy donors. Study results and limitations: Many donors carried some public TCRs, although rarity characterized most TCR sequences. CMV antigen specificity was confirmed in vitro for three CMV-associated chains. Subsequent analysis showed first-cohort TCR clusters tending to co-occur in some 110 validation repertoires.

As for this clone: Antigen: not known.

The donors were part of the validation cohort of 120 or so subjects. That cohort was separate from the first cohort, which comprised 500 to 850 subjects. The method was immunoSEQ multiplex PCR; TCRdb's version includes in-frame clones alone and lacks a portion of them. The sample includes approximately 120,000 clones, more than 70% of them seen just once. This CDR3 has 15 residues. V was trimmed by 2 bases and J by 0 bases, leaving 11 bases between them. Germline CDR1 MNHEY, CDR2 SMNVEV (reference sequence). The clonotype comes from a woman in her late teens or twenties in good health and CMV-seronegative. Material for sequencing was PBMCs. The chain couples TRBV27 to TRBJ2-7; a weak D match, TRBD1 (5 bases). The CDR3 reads CASSLSQGTSYEQYF. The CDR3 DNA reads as TGTGCCAGCAGTTTAAGCCAGGGCACCTCCTACGAGCAGTACTTC.